This T cell receptor (beta chain) was identified during a study of CXCR3-negative and CXCR3-positive naive CD8 T cells. Overall study findings and caveats: Naive cells positive for CXCR3 carried more hydrophobic TRB CDR3s than CXCR3-negative ones. Sequencing showed both naive subsets with comparably high diversity, and memory CD8+ cells much lower.

5' RACE with UMI labels generated the TRB cDNA libraries. One entry per CDR3 protein, without DNA, is what TCRdb gives after re-calling the 5' RACE reads. The table lists some 150,000 distinct CDR3 sequences. As concerns this clonotype: The antigen is undetermined.

The CDR3 length is 16 residues. Germline V lookup: CDR1 KGHSH, CDR2 LQKENI. CD45RO-CCR7+CD27+CD95- cells counted as naive CD8+ T cells. The chain recombines TRBV18 with TRBJ2-7; lacking DNA, the TRBD1 call made by TCRdb goes unchecked. The specimen sequenced was naive CXCR3+ CD8+ T cells from blood. Stated subset: CD45RO-CCR7+CD27+CD95- naive CD8+ T cells expressing CXCR3 (TNR3+). The sequence came from a human donor in good health. Some clones in this sample may be carry-over from other donors' samples. The CDR3 protein is CASSQMKTPAPGEQYF.